These 25 T cell receptor beta chains came from one sample sequenced in a study of blood T cell repertoires in COVID-19 (TCRdb year 2020). The protocol used for the library was the immunoSEQ multiplex PCR assay. TCRdb mirrors the immuneACCESS table, restricted to in-frame sequences. Some clones are absent from its copies; in checked studies, under half trace to an unresolved V gene, and the reason for the others is unknown. The sample has about 170,000 clones on record, 70% to 90% of them singletons. The top ten clonotypes cover 7% of the sample. The sample taken for sequencing was peripheral blood. These receptors came from an elderly woman in a cohort sampled during active or convalescent COVID-19.

This chain joins TRBV2 and TRBJ2-2, with D perhaps matching TRBD2 (5 bases). Germline values: CDR1 SNHLY, CDR2 FYNNEI. This CDR3 has 16 residues. The germline V and J ends were trimmed by 6 bases and 0 bases, with 14 bases remaining between them. In DNA, the CDR3 is TGTGCCAGCAGACGAAAGGAGGCAGCGAACACCGGGGAGCTGTTTTTT. It translates to CASRRKEAANTGELFF.

This chain connects TRBV4-1 to TRBJ2-6, with 8 positions matching TRBD1. Germline CDR1 and CDR2: MGHRA and YSYEKL. V lost 0 bases, J lost 0 bases, and 10 bases stayed unmatched. The CDR3 contains 20 residues. The CDR3 coding sequence is TGCGCCAGCAGCCAAGATTTTCAGGGGGCTTTAAGCTCTGGGGCCAACGTCCTGACTTTC. It yields the protein CASSQDFQGALSSGANVLTF.

The gene calls are TRBV7-2 and TRBJ2-1, with 7 bases that match TRBD1. Germline loops: CDR1 SGHTA, CDR2 FQGNSA. Trimming at V came to 7 bases and at J to 9 bases, leaving 15 bases not matched to a gene. The CDR3 consists of 15 residues. The CDR3 DNA reads as TGTGCCAGCATCGCCAGCGGACAGGTCTGGGTTGAGCAGTTCTTC. It encodes CASIASGQVWVEQFF. The variable domain in full, completed from reference TRBV7-2 and TRBJ2-1, reads GAGVSQSPSNKVTEKGKDVELRCDPISGHTALYWYRQSLGQGLEFLIYFQGNSAPDKSGLPSDRFSAERTGGSVSTLTIQRTQQEDSAVYLCASIASGQVWVEQFFGPGTRLTVL.

The gene calls are TRBV25-1 and TRBJ1-1, with a tentative D call TRBD1 (6 bases). CDR1 and CDR2 (germline): MGHDK, SYGVNS. V lost 7 bases and J 5 bases, leaving 17 bases between the germline ends. The CDR3 is made up of 14 amino acids. The CDR3 DNA reads as TGTGCCAGCACCAGGTTAGGGGGTATGACTGAAGCTTTCTTT. Its translation is CASTRLGGMTEAFF.

This sequence joins TRBV18 and TRBJ2-2; 13 bases map to TRBD2. Germline V gene lookup returns CDR1 KGHSH and CDR2 LQKENI. The length of the CDR3 is 16 residues. With 3 bases clipped from V and 7 bases from J, the junction kept 5 bases outside the gene matches. CDR3 in DNA: TGTGCCAGCTCACCGGGACTAGCGGGAATGATCGGGGAGCTGTTTTTT. Its protein product is CASSPGLAGMIGELFF.

The chain employs TRBV18 and TRBJ1-5, with 8 positions matching TRBD1. V trimming: 3 bases; J trimming: 3 bases; junction bases outside the gene matches: 7. Germline CDR1 is KGHSH and CDR2 is LQKENI. The CDR3 consists of 16 residues. The CDR3 DNA reads TGTGCCAGCTCACCCGGGACAGGTATTTCCAATCAGCCCCAGCATTTT. This encodes CASSPGTGISNQPQHF.

In DNA form, the CDR3 reads TGTGCCAGCAGTTTATCTAGAACGTTTAACTATGGCTACACCTTC. Its translation is CASSLSRTFNYGYTF. The chain has TRBV27 and TRBJ1-2; D is unresolved. The CDR3 is 15 amino acids. The germline V and J ends were trimmed by 0 bases and 1 base, with 9 bases remaining between them. Germline V CDR1 and CDR2: MNHEY, SMNVEV (reference sequence).

This chain links TRBV2 with TRBJ2-5; D is perhaps TRBD1 (5 bases). CDR3 size: 14 residues. CDR1 and CDR2 (germline): SNHLY, FYNNEI. The germline V and J ends were trimmed by 8 bases and 3 bases, with 16 bases remaining between them. The CDR3 DNA reads as TGTGCCAGCCAACTTCAGGGTGCCGAAGAGACCCAGTACTTC. Its protein product is CASQLQGAEETQYF. Filled out from reference TRBV2 and TRBJ2-5, the complete variable domain reads EPEVTQTPSHQVTQMGQEVILRCVPISNHLYFYWYRQILGQKVEFLVSFYNNEISEKSEIFDDQFSVERPDGSNFTLKIRSTKLEDSAMYFCASQLQGAEETQYFGPGTRLLVL.

Only one count was recorded for this clone. The rearrangement uses TRBV3-1 (or the pseudogene TRBV3-2) and TRBJ1-3, with TRBD1 matching over 7 bases. CDR3 length: 15 amino acids. Per germline, CDR1 LGHDT and CDR2 YNNKEL (reference sequence). Germline trimming cut 2 bases from V and 4 bases from J; bases unmatched to any gene: 5. The CDR3, as DNA: TGTGCCAGCAGCCAACAGGACAGGATCGGAAACACCATATATTTT. Its translation is CASSQQDRIGNTIYF.

This rearrangement joins TRBV10-1 to TRBJ2-3, with D hard to call. This CDR3 region has 14 residues. Germline CDR1 and CDR2: WNHNN and SYGVQD (reference sequence). V was clipped by 0 bases and J by 4 bases, with 8 bases between them. The CDR3 loop reads CASSESITPDTQYF. CDR3 DNA: TGCGCCAGCAGTGAGTCGATAACTCCAGATACGCAGTATTTT.

The V call is TRBV30, the J call TRBJ2-7, with D perhaps TRBD2 (6 bases). The ends were cut back, 1 base at V and 2 bases at J, with 6 bases in the middle. CDR1 is GTSNPN, CDR2 SVGIG, per germline (reference sequence). This CDR3 has 12 residues. CDR3 bases: TGTGCCTGGAGTGGCGGGGCCTACGAGCAGTACTTC. Encoded protein: CAWSGGAYEQYF.

The chain combines TRBV28 with TRBJ1-2; 7 bases align to TRBD1. The junction had 0 bases not matched to a gene; V was cut back by 1 base and J by 4 bases. The CDR3 consists of 13 residues. Germline lookup yields CDR1 MDHEN and CDR2 SYDVKM. CDR3 DNA: TGTGCCAGCAGTTTATCAGGGGGCTATGGCTACACCTTC. Translation: CASSLSGGYGYTF.

V usage is TRBV30 and J usage is TRBJ1-3; D not resolved. Germline CDR1 GTSNPN, CDR2 SVGIG (reference sequence). V lost 4 bases to trimming and J lost 0 bases, with 7 bases between them. This CDR3 comprises 13 residues. The CDR3 loop reads CAWNSFSGNTIYF. The CDR3 DNA follows: TGTGCCTGGAACAGTTTCTCTGGAAACACCATATATTTT.

The chain links TRBV6-2 or TRBV6-3 to TRBJ1-2; perhaps TRBD1 as D (5 bases). From germline, CDR1 is MNHEY and CDR2 SVGEGT. V was pared by 6 bases and J by 6 bases, with 11 bases between. CDR3 length: 12 amino acids. This CDR3 is CASSGREDGYTF. The CDR3 DNA reads as TGTGCCAGCAGCGGCAGGGAGGATGGCTACACCTTC.

The V gene is TRBV19, the J gene TRBJ2-3; tentative D call: TRBD2 (7 bases). Germline V gene lookup returns CDR1 LNHDA and CDR2 SQIVND (reference sequence). Trimming left V 3 bases short and J 4 bases short, with 17 bases between. CDR3 size: 16 residues. CDR3 nucleotides: TGTGCCAGTAGTATTGGAGGGAGGGGGATTTCAGATACGCAGTATTTT. This translates into CASSIGGRGISDTQYF.

The chain has TRBV27 and TRBJ1-2, with 8 bases matching TRBD1. Germline assignment: CDR1 MNHEY and CDR2 SMNVEV (reference sequence). With V trimmed by 0 bases and J by 7 bases, 7 bases remained unmatched. CDR3 length: 15 residues. The CDR3 nucleotides read TGTGCCAGCAGTTTATCAGGACAGGGTGTAGGTGGCTACACCTTC. This gives the protein CASSLSGQGVGGYTF.

The chain employs TRBV5-4 and TRBJ2-1, with 8 bases identical to TRBD2. Trimming took 5 bases from V and 2 from J; bases not matched to a gene: 9. The CDR3 consists of 16 residues. The V gene's germline CDR1 is SGHNT and CDR2 YYREEE (reference sequence). In DNA form, the CDR3 reads TGTGCCAGCAGTTCTATAGCGGGGACCGCCTACAATGAGCAGTTCTTC. Its protein is CASSSIAGTAYNEQFF.

The chain uses TRBV4-2 and TRBJ2-5; 8 bases match TRBD1. With 4 bases clipped from V and 5 bases from J, the junction kept 12 bases outside the gene matches. The germline V gene encodes CDR1 LGHNA and CDR2 YNFKEQ. The length of the CDR3 is 16 residues. CDR3 DNA sequence: TGTGCCAGCAGCCTAAGACAGGGGCGCCACGGGGAGACCCAGTACTTC. This gives the protein CASSLRQGRHGETQYF.

This sequence joins TRBV7-2 and TRBJ1-2; D perhaps matches TRBD1 (5 bases). The CDR3 extends over 15 amino acids. Germline V gives CDR1 SGHTA, CDR2 FQGNSA. Trimming cost V 4 bases and J 3 bases, with 15 bases left between them. The CDR3 is CASSYDSGRHYGYTF. Here the CDR3 DNA reads TGTGCCAGCAGCTATGACTCAGGGCGACACTATGGCTACACCTTC.

The chain employs TRBV4-1 and TRBJ2-3; 10 bases map to TRBD2. The CDR3 is made up of 15 amino acids. From germline, CDR1 is MGHRA and CDR2 YSYEKL. After removal of 6 bases from V and 6 bases from J, the junction contained 9 bases not matched to a gene. DNA of the CDR3: TGCGCCAGCAGACGGCTAGCGGGAGAGTATGATACGCAGTATTTT. Amino acids: CASRRLAGEYDTQYF.

The chain links TRBV5-1 to TRBJ1-3; TRBD1 agrees at 12 bases. Germline assignment: CDR1 SGHRS and CDR2 YFSETQ. The CDR3 length is 15 residues. V trimming: 4 bases; J trimming: 7 bases; junction bases outside the gene matches: 6. CDR3 bases: TGCGCCAGCAGCAGGGACGGGACAGGGGGCAACACCATATATTTT. Residues: CASSRDGTGGNTIYF.

The chain couples TRBV6-2 or TRBV6-3 to TRBJ2-7; possible D gene TRBD2, 6 bases. The CDR3 sequence is 13 residues long. Trimming took off 2 bases at V and 7 bases at J, with 12 bases between the two ends. The germline V gene has CDR1 MNHEY and CDR2 SVGEGT. CDR3 loop: CASSYGGVIEQYF. CDR3 DNA sequence: TGTGCCAGCAGTTACGGAGGGGTGATTGAGCAGTACTTC.

For the CDR3, the DNA is TGTGCCAGCAGCCTCGTGGGGGGAGAGACCCAGTACTTC. Amino acid sequence: CASSLVGGETQYF. V is TRBV5-4 and J is TRBJ2-5, with D tentatively TRBD2 (6 bases). This CDR3 is built from 13 residues. V was pared by 4 bases and J by 4 bases, with 11 bases between. CDR1 is SGHNT, CDR2 YYREEE, per germline (reference sequence).

The chain recombines TRBV2 with TRBJ2-5, with TRBD2 identical over 14 bases. CDR1 SNHLY and CDR2 FYNNEI come from the germline V gene. The CDR3 runs to 17 residues. V shed 5 bases and J 5 bases; nucleotides not matched to a gene: 10. The CDR3, as DNA: TGTGCCAGCAGTAGAGACGGGACTAGCGGGAGCGGGGAGACCCAGTACTTC. Translation: CASSRDGTSGSGETQYF.

J is TRBJ2-7 and V is TRBV18; a possible D gene is TRBD1 (5 bases). The CDR3 totals 14 residues. Trimming removed 2 bases at V and 6 bases at J, with 14 bases between. CDR1 KGHSH and CDR2 LQKENI come from the germline V gene. CDR3 in DNA: TGTGCCAGCTCACCATTACCAGGTAGGGGCGAGCAGTACGTC. It specifies CASSPLPGRGEQYV.